A selection of T cell receptor beta chains follows, all from one sample in a study of cytomegalovirus exposure and HLA in healthy donors. Method: immunoSEQ multiplex PCR; TCRdb's copy keeps in-frame clones and lacks some. The table shows roughly 77,000 clones, with over 85% occurring only once. The source material was PBMCs. The receptors here all came from a woman aged 18-29 years in good health and CMV-seronegative. CDR3s include the opening cysteine and the closing phenylalanine or tryptophan. D genes are given only for firm matches. Clone size is not always given. Where it is, it says once, few, many or a class for expanded clones.

j_call d_call clone_size v_call cdr3_nt cdr3_aa
TRBJ2-6 - - TRBV19 TGTGCCAGTAGTACAGAGAGCTCTGGGGCCAACGTCCTGACTTTC CASSTESSGANVLTF
TRBJ2-1 TRBD2 - TRBV28 TGTGCCAGCAGCGGACTAGCCTTTTACAATGAGCAGTTCTTC CASSGLAFYNEQFF
TRBJ1-2 - - TRBV5-6 TGTGCCAGCAGCCAGGGGCAGGAGACCTATGGCTACACCTTC CASSQGQETYGYTF
TRBJ2-5 TRBD2 - TRBV7-2 TGTGCCAGCAGCTTAGGTGGACTAGCGGGTGGGGAGACCCAGTACTTC CASSLGGLAGGETQYF
TRBJ1-1 - - TRBV9 TGTGCCAGCAGCGTACACGATCTCCGGGGAATGAACACTGAAGCTTTCTTT CASSVHDLRGMNTEAFF
TRBJ1-1 - - TRBV5-1 TGCGCCAGCAGCTTGGCAGGGCTCGCTGAAGCTTTCTTT CASSLAGLAEAFF
TRBJ1-5 - - TRBV7-2 TGTGCAGGGGGGGATGGCAATCAGCCCCAGCATTTT CAGGDGNQPQHF
TRBJ2-7 - - TRBV4-3 TGCGCCAGCAGCCAAGATCCACAGAATGCCTACGAGCAGTACTTC CASSQDPQNAYEQYF
TRBJ2-5 - - TRBV12-1 TGTGCCAGCAGCCCCCCTCAGGCCCCTGGGGAGACCCAGTACTTC CASSPPQAPGETQYF
TRBJ2-7 - - TRBV28 TGTGCCAGCAGTTCGCCGATCGGGGAGAGCTACGAGCAGTACTTC CASSSPIGESYEQYF
TRBJ2-3 - - TRBV10-3 TGTGCCATCAGTGAGCAAAGACAGTCTAGCACAGATACGCAGTATTTT CAISEQRQSSTDTQYF
TRBJ1-1 TRBD1 once TRBV18 TGTGCCAGCTCACAGGCCGGGACAGGGGGCATCGTCGACACTGAAGCTTTCTTT CASSQAGTGGIVDTEAFF
TRBJ2-5 TRBD2 - TRBV7-9 TGTGCCAGCAGCTTAGGAGCGGGGGGCCCGACCCAGTACTTC CASSLGAGGPTQYF
TRBJ2-1 TRBD2 - TRBV7-2 TGTGCCAGCAGCTTGGGCCCTCACCGGGGGGGTGAGCAGTTCTTC CASSLGPHRGGEQFF
TRBJ2-3 TRBD1 - TRBV7-9 TGTGCCAGCAGCCCGACGTGGACAGGAAGCACAGATACGCAGTATTTT CASSPTWTGSTDTQYF
TRBJ2-2 TRBD1 - TRBV11-2 TGTGCCAGCAGCCATACGGGACAGGGGGCTACCGGGGAGCTGTTTTTT CASSHTGQGATGELFF
TRBJ2-7 TRBD2 - TRBV4-3 TGCGCCAGCAGCCGTAGCGGGAGGTCCTCCTACGAGCAGTACTTC CASSRSGRSSYEQYF
TRBJ1-5 - - TRBV13 TGTGCCAGCAGCTCCTCCCAGGTTCGCAATCAGCCCCAGCATTTT CASSSSQVRNQPQHF
TRBJ2-2 - - TRBV21-1 TGTGCCAGCAGCATCCGACAGGGCCGGAACACCGGGGAGCTGTTTTTT CASSIRQGRNTGELFF
TRBJ2-3 TRBD1 - TRBV28 TGTGCCAGCAGCCAGACAGGGCCCCCTAACACAGATACGCAGTATTTT CASSQTGPPNTDTQYF
TRBJ2-7 - - TRBV7-2 TGTGCCAGCAGCTTAGGGGGGGTAGCCTACGAGCAGTACTTC CASSLGGVAYEQYF
TRBJ2-3 TRBD2 - TRBV9 TGTGCCAGCAGCGTGGGGACTAGCGGCGCAGATACGCAGTATTTT CASSVGTSGADTQYF
TRBJ2-1 TRBD2 - TRBV11-3 TGTGCCAGCAGCTATGGAGGGGAGGGCCGCAATGAGCAGTTCTTC CASSYGGEGRNEQFF
TRBJ2-1 TRBD1 - TRBV5-5 TGTGCCAGCAGCACACAGGGGGCAGGGGAGCAGTTCTTC CASSTQGAGEQFF
TRBJ2-1 TRBD1 - TRBV7-2 TGTGCCAGCAGCACACGACAGGGGGACCCTTACAATGAGCAGTTCTTC CASSTRQGDPYNEQFF
TRBJ1-2 - - TRBV5-4 TGTGCCAGCAGAAACCCCCCGACAGTTTATGGCTACACCTTC CASRNPPTVYGYTF
TRBJ1-2 - medium-sized TRBV2 TGTGCCAGCAGCCCCCACTCTTATGGCTACACCTTC CASSPHSYGYTF
TRBJ1-5 - - TRBV6-5 TGTGCCAGCAGTTCCTCAGGGGCGGGCAATCAGCCCCAGCATTTT CASSSSGAGNQPQHF
TRBJ1-1 - - TRBV15 TGTGCCACCAGCATCGCTATTGAAGCTTTCTTT CATSIAIEAFF
TRBJ2-3 - - TRBV20-1 TGCAGTGCTAGCGGCACAGATACGCAGTATTTT CSASGTDTQYF
TRBJ2-7 - - TRBV27 TGTGCCAGCAGTTCGAACAGGGCCGAGCAGTACTTC CASSSNRAEQYF
TRBJ1-1 - - TRBV4-1 TGCGCCAGCAGCCAAGATCAGACAGTGAACACTGAAGCTTTCTTT CASSQDQTVNTEAFF
TRBJ1-2 TRBD1 - TRBV2 TGTGCCAGCAGTCTGGGACAGGGTAGCTATGGCTACACCTTC CASSLGQGSYGYTF
TRBJ1-4 - - TRBV2 TGTGCCAGCAGTGGCTCCATCTCAGCAACTAATGAAAAACTGTTTTTT CASSGSISATNEKLFF
TRBJ2-7 - - TRBV9 TGTGCCAGCAGCACAACACCAGGTTCCTACGAGCAGTACTTC CASSTTPGSYEQYF
TRBJ1-6 TRBD1 - TRBV7-8 TGTGCCAGCAGCTTGCAGGGGGCGAGTAATTCACCCCTCCACTTT CASSLQGASNSPLHF
TRBJ2-3 TRBD2 - TRBV5-5 TGTGCCAGCAGCCCGGGACTAGCGGGAGGGGATACGCAGTATTTT CASSPGLAGGDTQYF
TRBJ1-2 TRBD1 - TRBV6-6 TGTGCCAGCAGCCCTCCAACAGGGGGTCCCGACTACACCTTC CASSPPTGGPDYTF
TRBJ1-1 - - TRBV27 TGTGCCAGCAGTTCCTCCCTACACACTGAAGCTTTCTTT CASSSSLHTEAFF
TRBJ2-3 TRBD1 - TRBV4-1 TGCGCCAGCAGCCAAGCGTCCCGGGACAGGGGGTGGACAGATACGCAGTATTTT CASSQASRDRGWTDTQYF
TRBJ2-3 - - TRBV7-2 TGTGCCAGCAGCCCCCAATTCACAGATACGCAGTATTTT CASSPQFTDTQYF
TRBJ2-7 - - TRBV18 TGTGCCAGCTCACCGGAACAGGGAACTCGTGCCGAGCAGTACTTC CASSPEQGTRAEQYF
TRBJ1-3 - - TRBV6-1 TGTGCCAGCAGTGAAGGATACCTAGTTTCTGGAAACACCATATATTTT CASSEGYLVSGNTIYF
TRBJ1-2 TRBD1 - TRBV29-1 TGCAGCGTCAGACAGGGGGGTGGCTACACCTTC CSVRQGGGYTF
TRBJ1-2 - - TRBV7-9 TGTGCCAGCAGCCGCAGACAGGACCAGCATGGCTACACCTTC CASSRRQDQHGYTF
TRBJ2-7 - - TRBV4-3 TGCGCCAGCAGCCAAGACGGCGAGCGCTACGAGCAGTACTTC CASSQDGERYEQYF
TRBJ2-3 - - TRBV29-1 TGCAGCGGCTGTACCAGTCCCCCCGCTACGCAGTATTTT CSGCTSPPATQYF